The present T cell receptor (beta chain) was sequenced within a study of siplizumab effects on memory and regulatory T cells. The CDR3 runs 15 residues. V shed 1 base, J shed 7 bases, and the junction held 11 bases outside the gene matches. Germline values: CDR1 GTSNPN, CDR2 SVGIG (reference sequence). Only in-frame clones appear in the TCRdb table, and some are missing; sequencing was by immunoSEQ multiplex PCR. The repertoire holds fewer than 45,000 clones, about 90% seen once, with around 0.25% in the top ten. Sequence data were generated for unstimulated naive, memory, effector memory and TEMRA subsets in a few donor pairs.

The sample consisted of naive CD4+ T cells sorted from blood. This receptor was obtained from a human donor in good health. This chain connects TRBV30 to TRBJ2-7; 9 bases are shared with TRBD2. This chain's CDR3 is CAWSGLAGTRREQYF. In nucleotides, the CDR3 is TGTGCCTGGAGTGGGCTAGCGGGAACACGGAGAGAGCAGTACTTC.